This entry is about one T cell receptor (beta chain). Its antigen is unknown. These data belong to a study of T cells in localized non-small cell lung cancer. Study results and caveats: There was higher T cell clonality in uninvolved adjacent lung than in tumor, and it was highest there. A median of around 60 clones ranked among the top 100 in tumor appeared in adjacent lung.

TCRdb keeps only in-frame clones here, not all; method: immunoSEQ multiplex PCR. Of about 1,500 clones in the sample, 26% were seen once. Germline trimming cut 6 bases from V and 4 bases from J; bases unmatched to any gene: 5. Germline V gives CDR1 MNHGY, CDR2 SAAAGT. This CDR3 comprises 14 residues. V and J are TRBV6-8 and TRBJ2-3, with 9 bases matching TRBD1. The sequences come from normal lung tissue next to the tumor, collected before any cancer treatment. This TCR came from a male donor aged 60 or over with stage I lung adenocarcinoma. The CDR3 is CASSRQGDSDTQYF. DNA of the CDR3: TGTGCCAGCAGCCGACAGGGGGATTCAGATACGCAGTATTTT.